These 22 T cell receptor beta chains were sequenced from one sample in a study of shared T cell receptors in the human thymus. Produced via immunoSEQ multiplex PCR; TCRdb's table is partial and in-frame only. The sample records just under 550,000 clones, around 78% being singletons. The sample also formed part of further work on human thymus T cells.

The sequenced sample was thymocytes. The source is a boy less than two years old with a congenital heart defect.

The rearrangement uses TRBV28 and TRBJ2-1; 13 bases fit TRBD2. V shed 9 bases, J shed 5 bases, and the junction held 7 bases outside the gene matches. In germline, CDR1 is MDHEN, CDR2 SYDVKM. The CDR3 has 15 residues. CDR3 sequence: CASRMTSGGHNEQFF. The CDR3 bases are TGTGCCAGTAGGATGACTAGCGGGGGGCACAATGAGCAGTTCTTC.

This clone was seen more than once but under ten times. This chain links TRBV18 with TRBJ2-1, with 7 bases that match TRBD2. The CDR3 loop spans 17 amino acids. The germline V gene has CDR1 KGHSH and CDR2 LQKENI. Trimming took 3 bases from V and 0 from J; bases not matched to a gene: 8. The CDR3 is CASSPLTSANSYNEQFF. The DNA of the CDR3 is TGTGCCAGCTCACCCCTAACTAGCGCCAACTCCTACAATGAGCAGTTCTTC.

This clone was seen a handful of times. The chain's CDR3 is CASSDLSGSSYNEQFF. The CDR3 DNA sequence: TGTGCCAGCAGTGATTTAAGCGGGAGCTCCTACAATGAGCAGTTCTTC. This chain connects TRBV6-1 to TRBJ2-1, with 8 positions matching TRBD2. Germline assignment: CDR1 MNHNS and CDR2 SASEGT. This CDR3 comprises 16 residues. V trimming: 3 bases; J trimming: 0 bases; junction bases outside the gene matches: 4.

The chain combines TRBV30 with TRBJ2-3; D is ambiguous. Trimming removed 2 bases at V and 1 base at J, with 16 bases between. The germline V gene encodes CDR1 GTSNPN and CDR2 SVGIG (reference sequence). CDR3 length: 16 amino acids. Here the CDR3 DNA reads TGTGCCTGGAGTCCCGAGATCGAGTCGGGCACAGATACGCAGTATTTT. It yields the protein CAWSPEIESGTDTQYF.

V gene TRBV13 combines with J gene TRBJ2-3; TRBD1 aligns across 10 bases. The CDR3 spans 16 residues. Germline V gene data show CDR1 as PRHDT and CDR2 as FYEKMQ (reference sequence). V shed 4 bases and J 6 bases; nucleotides not matched to a gene: 10. As DNA, the CDR3 is TGTGCCAGCAGCTCCCCTGGACAGGGGGGCAGGGATACGCAGTATTTT. As protein: CASSSPGQGGRDTQYF.

This clone was found once. This chain links TRBV20-1 with TRBJ2-7; unclear D gene. Germline loops: CDR1 DFQATT, CDR2 SNEGSKA (reference sequence). Trimming left V 5 bases short and J 5 bases short, with 7 bases between. The CDR3 consists of 10 residues. CDR3 sequence (DNA): TGCAGTGCTTTCGCTAACGAGCAGTACTTC. Translating it yields CSAFANEQYF.

V gene TRBV11-2 combines with J gene TRBJ2-3, with 10 bases that match TRBD2. CDR1 and CDR2 from the germline V gene are SGHAT and FQNNGV. J gave up 7 bases and V 7 bases, and 8 bases lay outside the gene matches. The CDR3 runs to 14 residues. The CDR3 is CASTRAGGPNTQYF. The CDR3, as DNA: TGTGCCAGCACCAGAGCGGGAGGGCCGAATACGCAGTATTTT. The entire variable domain, with the rest obtained from reference TRBV11-2 and TRBJ2-3, is as follows: EAGVAQSPRYKIIEKRQSVAFWCNPISGHATLYWYQQILGQGPKLLIQFQNNGVVDDSQLPKDRFSAERLKGVDSTLKIQPAKLEDSAVYLCASTRAGGPNTQYFGPGTRLTVL.

The rearrangement links TRBV11-3 to TRBJ2-1; TRBD2 matches 11 bases. With 4 bases clipped from V and 5 bases from J, the junction kept 7 bases outside the gene matches. This CDR3 is 16 amino acids long. Germline loops: CDR1 SGHNT, CDR2 YENEEA. CDR3 amino acids: CASSSRLAGRNNEQFF. The CDR3 coding sequence is TGTGCCAGCAGCTCCCGACTAGCGGGGAGGAACAATGAGCAGTTCTTC.

The table lists this clone with a count of one. The chain has TRBV18 and TRBJ2-7, with a weak D call TRBD1 (6 bases). The CDR3 has 15 residues. Germline V gene lookup returns CDR1 KGHSH and CDR2 LQKENI. V was shortened by 4 bases and J by 0 bases, with 13 bases between the two germline ends. The CDR3 protein is CASSLTGTSSYEQYF. Written as DNA, the CDR3 is TGTGCCAGCTCACTGACCGGGACAAGCTCCTACGAGCAGTACTTC.

The V call is TRBV30, the J call TRBJ2-5; 10 nucleotides agree with TRBD2. J gave up 11 bases and V 5 bases, and 11 bases lay outside the gene matches. Per germline, CDR1 GTSNPN and CDR2 SVGIG (reference sequence). The CDR3 sequence is 13 residues long. The CDR3 coding sequence is TGTGCCTGGGCTAGCGGGAGTCTTGGGGAGCAGTACTTC. Encoded protein: CAWASGSLGEQYF.

The CDR3 nucleotides are TGTGCCAGCAATGTCCAGGTTTACAATGAGCAGTTCTTC. Protein: CASNVQVYNEQFF. V and J are TRBV6-1 and TRBJ2-1; D remains unclear. This CDR3 has 13 amino acids. Trimming took 7 bases from V and 4 from J, leaving 11 bases between them. Germline loops: CDR1 MNHNS, CDR2 SASEGT.

This chain joins TRBV9 and TRBJ2-5; 10 bases agree with TRBD2. Trimming cost V 0 bases and J 1 base; bases outside gene matches: 6. Germline V gene lookup returns CDR1 SGDLS and CDR2 YYNGEE. The CDR3 spans 17 residues. The CDR3 region is CASSVGRTSGSQETQYF. The CDR3 DNA sequence: TGTGCCAGCAGCGTAGGTCGGACTAGCGGCTCCCAAGAGACCCAGTACTTC.

The rearrangement links TRBV7-9 to TRBJ2-7; D gene unclear. The germline V gene has CDR1 SEHNR and CDR2 FQNEAQ (reference sequence). The CDR3 extends over 15 amino acids. Trimming removed 1 base at V and 0 bases at J, with 10 bases between. This CDR3 is CASSLVTDSSYEQYF. The CDR3 nucleotides are TGTGCCAGCAGCTTAGTAACAGATAGCTCCTACGAGCAGTACTTC.

The chain joins TRBV6-1 to TRBJ2-5; D is possibly TRBD1 (6 bases). Trimming removed 2 bases from V and 5 bases from J, with 15 bases in between. The CDR3 extends over 15 amino acids. The germline CDR1 and CDR2 sequences are MNHNS and SASEGT. CDR3 protein: CASSESQGFGETQYF. CDR3 nucleotides: TGTGCCAGCAGTGAAAGCCAGGGGTTCGGGGAGACCCAGTACTTC.

J is TRBJ2-2 and V is TRBV30, with 10 bases lining up with TRBD1. Looked up from germline, CDR1 is GTSNPN and CDR2 is SVGIG (reference sequence). The CDR3 sequence is 15 residues long. The V and J ends lost 1 base and 13 bases, in that order; junction bases with no gene match: 12. The CDR3 loop reads CAWSASDRGLWVLFF. The CDR3 DNA reads as TGTGCCTGGAGTGCCTCGGACAGGGGGTTATGGGTGCTGTTTTTT.

The CDR3 DNA is TGTGCCAGCAGCGTCGACCGGGGGGTATACGAGCAGTACTTC. It translates to CASSVDRGVYEQYF. The chain has TRBV9 and TRBJ2-7; 7 bases agree with TRBD2. With V trimmed by 2 bases and J by 4 bases, 6 bases remained unmatched. This CDR3 comprises 14 residues. The germline gives CDR1 SGDLS, CDR2 YYNGEE.

The chain combines TRBV28 with TRBJ2-3, with D possibly matching TRBD1 (6 bases). The germline V gene has CDR1 MDHEN and CDR2 SYDVKM. CDR3 length equals 14 residues. The ends were cut back, 3 bases at V and 4 bases at J, with 11 bases in the middle. For the CDR3, the DNA is TGTGCCAGCAGTTTCCCCAGGGGTCCAGATACGCAGTATTTT. Translating it yields CASSFPRGPDTQYF.

The rearrangement joins TRBV6-5 to TRBJ1-2; D ambiguous. The V end was cut by 5 bases, the J end by 8 bases, with 18 bases between. Germline-derived CDR1 and CDR2 are MNHEY and SVGAGI. CDR3 length: 14 amino acids. The CDR3: CASSPGKATCGYTF. In nucleotides, the CDR3 is TGTGCCAGCAGTCCAGGAAAGGCCACTTGCGGCTACACCTTC.

V and J are TRBV18 and TRBJ2-3, with D perhaps matching TRBD2 (5 bases). Germline assignment: CDR1 KGHSH and CDR2 LQKENI. The CDR3 consists of 16 residues. Deletions cut 3 bases from V and 5 bases from J, with 18 bases between. DNA of the CDR3: TGTGCCAGCTCACCGTCGAGGTGGGGTGCGGGAGATACGCAGTATTTT. Translated: CASSPSRWGAGDTQYF. The full variable domain, with the rest looked up from reference TRBV18 and TRBJ2-3, is NAGVMQNPRHLVRRRGQEARLRCSPMKGHSHVYWYRQLPEEGLKFMVYLQKENIIDESGMPKERFSAEFPKEGPSILRIQQVVRGDSAAYFCASSPSRWGAGDTQYFGPGTRLTVL.

The J gene is TRBJ2-3, the V gene TRBV27, with TRBD1 matching 7 bases. This CDR3 region has 16 residues. Per germline, CDR1 MNHEY and CDR2 SMNVEV (reference sequence). The V gene end was trimmed by 6 bases and the J gene end by 1 base; junction bases not matched to a gene: 10. This CDR3 reads CASSPLNRGGTDTQYF. As DNA, the CDR3 is TGTGCCAGCAGCCCACTCAACAGGGGTGGCACAGATACGCAGTATTTT.

This chain uses TRBV27 with TRBJ2-1; TRBD2 matches 12 bases. Germline V gives CDR1 MNHEY, CDR2 SMNVEV (reference sequence). The CDR3 length is 20 residues. V lost 3 bases, J lost 8 bases, and 20 bases stayed unmatched. The CDR3 DNA is TGTGCCAGCAGTTTTGGGGAGGCTAGCGGGAGGGCCGCCCCTTGGGATGAGCAGTTCTTC. Protein: CASSFGEASGRAAPWDEQFF.

The chain employs TRBV6-6 and TRBJ1-3; D is possibly TRBD1 (6 bases). The V and J ends lost 8 bases and 3 bases respectively, with 17 bases between them. Germline CDR1 is MNHNY and CDR2 is SVGAGI (reference sequence). CDR3 length: 15 amino acids. For the CDR3, the DNA is TGTGCCAGCGGCCACGGAAAGGGGGATGGAAACACCATATATTTT. Translation gives CASGHGKGDGNTIYF.